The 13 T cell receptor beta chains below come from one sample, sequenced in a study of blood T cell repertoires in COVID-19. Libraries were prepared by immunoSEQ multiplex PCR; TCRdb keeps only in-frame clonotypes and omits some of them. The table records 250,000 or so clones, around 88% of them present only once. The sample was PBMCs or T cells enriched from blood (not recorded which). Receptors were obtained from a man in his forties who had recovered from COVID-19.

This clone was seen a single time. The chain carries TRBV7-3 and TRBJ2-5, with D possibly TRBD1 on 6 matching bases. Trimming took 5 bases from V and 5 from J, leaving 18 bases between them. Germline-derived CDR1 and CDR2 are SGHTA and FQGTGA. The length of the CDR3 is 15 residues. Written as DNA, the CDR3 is TGTGCCAGCAGCCCCGGACAAAACAGGGCGGAGACCCAGTACTTC. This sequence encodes CASSPGQNRAETQYF.

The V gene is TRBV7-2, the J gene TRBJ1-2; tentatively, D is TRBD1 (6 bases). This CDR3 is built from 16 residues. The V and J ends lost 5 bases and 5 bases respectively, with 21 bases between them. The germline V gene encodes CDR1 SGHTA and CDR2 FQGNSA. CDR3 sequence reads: CASSPPPRTDLYGYTF. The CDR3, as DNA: TGTGCCAGCAGCCCCCCCCCTAGGACAGACCTGTATGGCTACACCTTC.

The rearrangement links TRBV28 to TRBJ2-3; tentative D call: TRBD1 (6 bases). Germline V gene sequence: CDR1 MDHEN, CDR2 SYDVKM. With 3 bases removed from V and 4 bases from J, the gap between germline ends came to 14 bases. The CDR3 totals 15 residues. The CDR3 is CASSLYRDRPDTQYF. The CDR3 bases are TGTGCCAGCAGTTTGTACAGGGATAGGCCAGATACGCAGTATTTT.

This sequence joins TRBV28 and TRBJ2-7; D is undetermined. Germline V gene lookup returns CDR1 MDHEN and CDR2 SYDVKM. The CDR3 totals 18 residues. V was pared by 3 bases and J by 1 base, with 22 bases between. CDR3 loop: CASSFTTAPKPISYEQYF. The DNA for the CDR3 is TGTGCCAGCAGTTTCACGACTGCACCAAAACCAATTTCCTACGAGCAGTACTTC.

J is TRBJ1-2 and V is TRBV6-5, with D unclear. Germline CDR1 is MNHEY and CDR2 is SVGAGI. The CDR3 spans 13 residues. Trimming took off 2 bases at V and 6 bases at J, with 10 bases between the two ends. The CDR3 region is CASSYGPMDGYTF. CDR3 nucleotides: TGTGCCAGCAGTTACGGGCCAATGGATGGCTACACCTTC.

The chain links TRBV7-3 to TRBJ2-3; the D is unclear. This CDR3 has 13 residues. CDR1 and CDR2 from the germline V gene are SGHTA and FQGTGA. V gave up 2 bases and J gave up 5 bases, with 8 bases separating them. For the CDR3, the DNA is TGTGCCAGCAGCTTAGGGCTGGGAGATACGCAGTATTTT. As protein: CASSLGLGDTQYF.

CDR3 bases: TGTGCCATCAGTAGGGACTTCCAACGGTCCCTACAAGAGACCCAGTACTTC. It codes for CAISRDFQRSLQETQYF. The chain combines TRBV10-3 with TRBJ2-5; D might be TRBD2 (6 bases). CDR3 length equals 17 residues. The germline V and J ends were trimmed by 5 bases and 2 bases, with 21 bases remaining between them. Germline V gene lookup returns CDR1 ENHRY and CDR2 SYGVKD.

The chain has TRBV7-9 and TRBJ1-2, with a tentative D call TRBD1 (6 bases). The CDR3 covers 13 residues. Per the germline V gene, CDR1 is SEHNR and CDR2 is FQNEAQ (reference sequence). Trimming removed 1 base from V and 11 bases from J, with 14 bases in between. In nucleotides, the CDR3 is TGTGCCAGCAGCTTAGAACAGGGCTTGGGGTACACCTTC. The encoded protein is CASSLEQGLGYTF.

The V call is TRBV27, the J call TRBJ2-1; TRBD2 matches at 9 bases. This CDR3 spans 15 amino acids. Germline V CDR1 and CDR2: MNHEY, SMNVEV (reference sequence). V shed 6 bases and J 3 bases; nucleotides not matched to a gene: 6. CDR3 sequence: CASSHSGGLYNEQFF. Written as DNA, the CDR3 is TGTGCCAGCAGCCACAGCGGGGGGCTCTACAATGAGCAGTTCTTC.

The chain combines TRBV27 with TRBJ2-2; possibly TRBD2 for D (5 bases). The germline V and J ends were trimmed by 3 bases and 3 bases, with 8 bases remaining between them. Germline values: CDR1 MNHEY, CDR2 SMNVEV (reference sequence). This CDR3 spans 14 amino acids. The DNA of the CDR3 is TGTGCCAGCAGTTTCAGCGGTGACACCGGGGAGCTGTTTTTT. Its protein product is CASSFSGDTGELFF.

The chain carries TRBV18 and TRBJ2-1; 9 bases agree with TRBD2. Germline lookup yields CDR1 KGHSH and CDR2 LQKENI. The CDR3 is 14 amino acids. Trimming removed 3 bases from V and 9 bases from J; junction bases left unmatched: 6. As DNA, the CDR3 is TGTGCCAGCTCACCGGTGACTAGCGGTACTGAGCAGTTCTTC. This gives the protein CASSPVTSGTEQFF.

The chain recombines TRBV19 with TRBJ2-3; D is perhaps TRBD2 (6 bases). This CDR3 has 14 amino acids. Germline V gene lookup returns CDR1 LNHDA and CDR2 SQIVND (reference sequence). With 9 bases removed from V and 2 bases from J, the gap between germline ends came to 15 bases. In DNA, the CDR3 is TGTGCCAGCGCCCGGGAGCGGATCACAGATACGCAGTATTTT. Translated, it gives CASARERITDTQYF.

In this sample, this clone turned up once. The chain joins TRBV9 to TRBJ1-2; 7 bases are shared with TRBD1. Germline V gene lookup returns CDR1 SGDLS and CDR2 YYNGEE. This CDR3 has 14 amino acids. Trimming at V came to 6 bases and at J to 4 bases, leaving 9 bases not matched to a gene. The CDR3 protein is CASTNRGGSYGYTF. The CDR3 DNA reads TGTGCCAGCACCAACAGGGGAGGTAGCTATGGCTACACCTTC.